This T cell receptor beta chain was captured by sequencing in a study of OX40 agonist ivuxolimab in advanced cancers. This CDR3 comprises 15 residues. The trim removed 1 base at V and 3 bases at J, leaving 5 bases unmatched. Germline values: CDR1 SGHNT, CDR2 YYREEE (reference sequence). The protocol was immunoSEQ multiplex PCR, while the TCRdb copy is restricted to in-frame clones and leaves out a portion. The data contain roughly 64,000 clones, roughly 82% of them seen just once; the ten biggest clones take up less than 2.5%. The source was CD4+ or CD8+ T cells sorted from blood, collected in a trial of the OX40 agonist ivuxolimab. The receptor was derived from an adult with an advanced solid tumor such as melanoma, head and neck, liver or kidney cancer. V gene TRBV5-4 combines with J gene TRBJ2-3; 7 bases are shared with TRBD2. Written as DNA, the CDR3 is TGTGCCAGCAGCTTGACGGGGGAGGGTACAGATACGCAGTATTTT. Translated, it gives CASSLTGEGTDTQYF.